The TCR beta chain under discussion was sequenced for a study of T cells in Graves' hyperthyroidism and ophthalmopathy (dated by TCRdb to between 2017 and 2020). Regarding the complete study: Peripheral blood was sampled at the time of initial diagnosis, prior to any treatment. Thyroid tissue and blood T-cell repertoires from about six Graves' hyperthyroidism patients were also compared in the study. The paper describes TCR Vbeta CDR3 sequencing of 120 to 150 peripheral blood samples, made up of 43 ophthalmopathy patients, more than 70 hyperthyroidism patients and about 17 progressor patients. After sampling, hyperthyroidism patients received methimazole starting at 30 mg daily, and ophthalmopathy patients received high-dose intravenous methylprednisolone. TCR V-J signatures able to tell the groups apart were searched for in a discovery cohort of 90 to 100 patients, of whom 43 had Graves' ophthalmopathy and 55 to 60 had stable Graves' hyperthyroidism. For training and testing, the roughly 93 patients in the discovery cohort were randomly divided in a 7:3 ratio. Whether ophthalmopathy could be predicted prospectively was tested in an independent validation cohort made up of roughly 19 hyperthyroidism patients plus 17 patients who later progressed to ophthalmopathy.

CDR1 and CDR2 are read off the germline V gene as SGHTA and FQGTGA. The cysteine opens and the phenylalanine closes a CDR3 of 15 amino acids. The read is trimmed to its CDR3 DNA, 45 bases read in frame from base 1. V loses 5 bases, J loses 13 bases, and the germline ends lie 24 bases apart. The research as a whole found: A 13 V-J signature model separated ophthalmopathy from stable hyperthyroidism, with 87.88% sensitivity and around 84% specificity in cross-validation and 80%/75% in testing. No statistical method was used to set the sample size in advance, and investigators knew the group allocation. Most expanded thyroid clonotypes (frequency above 0.001) were also detected in blood, suggesting blood repertoires may reflect thyroid immune responses. In validation, progression to ophthalmopathy was predicted by the model with almost 71% sensitivity and 72% to 85% specificity, a median of approximately 6.5 months before onset.

Amplification of TCR beta CDR3 regions was carried out from RNA transcripts. For the first round of RT-PCR on the TCR CDR3, the HTBI primer set was used together with the Qiagen OneStep RT-PCR kit. The libraries were constructed in a second round of multiplex PCR and then size-selected and purified. Libraries were sequenced paired-end with 100 bp reads on an Illumina HiSeq2000. The paper's processing steps were these. SOAPnuke was used to process the raw data, with reads discarded if the reads contained adapters or uncalled bases, had a mean Phred below 15, or lacked an exact constant-primer or identifier match. COPE v1.2.5 was used to merge the high-quality paired reads, and each unique nucleotide sequence was defined as a clonotype. Clonotypes were aligned to IMGT TRBV, TRBD and TRBJ reference segments using MiTCR v1.1. Analysis was restricted to V-J combinations with a frequency above 0.0001, which covered 99.2% of repertoires. A TCS score was defined as the ratio between F50 (clonal expansion) and ExV (chaos), using BLOSUM62-based TCRdist between CDR3 peptides within each V-J. Welch's t-statistics and random forest reduced just over 500 V-J features to 13, which were used in a naive Bayes classifier (R e1071). TCRdb itself trimmed the public reads at Q25 with fastp, ran MiXCR and retained productive beta chains. For every CDR3 protein sequence, its rows merge into one entry that carries the most common genes and DNA. TCRdb assigned the V and J calls; the authors' analysis was not used. This sample gives about 420,000 distinct CDR3 sequences in total; roughly 14% of them show up just once. The biggest ten clones account for roughly 7.4% of the sample.

A patient counted as having stable Graves' hyperthyroidism if no progression to ophthalmopathy occurred over 18 months of follow-up. Hyperthyroidism patients were aged 18 to 65 years and newly diagnosed, with disease duration of less than 2 months. The study excluded patients with uncontrolled infections, other autoimmune diseases, pregnancy or lactation. Clinical symptoms, serum thyroxine and TRAb, thyroid ultrasound, and orbital computed tomography formed the basis for the diagnoses. Ficoll-Paque density gradient centrifugation was used to isolate PBMCs from approximately 10 ml of fresh peripheral blood. Total RNA was extracted with Trizol reagent, and quality was checked on an Agilent 2100 Bioanalyzer. There are many counts of this clonotype. Its antigen specificity is not known. Base qualities are not at hand, and no much larger clone is one base apart.

Material for sequencing was blood. The rearrangement combines TRBV7-3 with TRBJ2-1, with TRBD2 as a weak D call on 7 bases. The receptor's source is a woman under 30 with Graves' hyperthyroidism. The nucleotides read TGTGCCAGCAGCAAACCCGGGGAGGCGGGGGCCCCCCAGTTCTTC. Translation gives CASSKPGEAGAPQFF.